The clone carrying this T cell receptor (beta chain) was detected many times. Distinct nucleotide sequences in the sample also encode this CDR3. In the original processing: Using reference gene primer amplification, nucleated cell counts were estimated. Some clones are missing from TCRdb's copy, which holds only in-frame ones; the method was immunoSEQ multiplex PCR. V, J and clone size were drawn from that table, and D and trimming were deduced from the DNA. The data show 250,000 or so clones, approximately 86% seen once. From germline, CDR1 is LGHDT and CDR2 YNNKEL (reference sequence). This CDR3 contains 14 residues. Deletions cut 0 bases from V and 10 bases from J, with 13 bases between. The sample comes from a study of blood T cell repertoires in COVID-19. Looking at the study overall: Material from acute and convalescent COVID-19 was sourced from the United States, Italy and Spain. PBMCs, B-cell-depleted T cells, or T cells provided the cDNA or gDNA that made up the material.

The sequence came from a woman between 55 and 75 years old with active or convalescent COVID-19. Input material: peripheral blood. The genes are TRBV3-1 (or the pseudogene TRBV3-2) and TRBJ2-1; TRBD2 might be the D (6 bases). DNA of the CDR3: TGTGCCAGCAGCCAAGATCTTGGAGGGAGGGAGCAGTTCTTC. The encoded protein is CASSQDLGGREQFF.